Detailed here is one T cell receptor (beta chain). The data were obtained in a study of shared clonotypes between healthy human individuals. The length of the CDR3 is 15 residues. Trimming pared 6 bases from V and 0 bases from J, leaving 15 bases between. From germline, CDR1 is MDHEN and CDR2 SYDVKM. Profiled with immunoSEQ multiplex PCR; TCRdb holds only in-frame clones, not every one. This sample yields about half a million clones, of which around 85% are seen a single time; over 9.5% belongs to the top ten. The sequenced sample consisted of PBMCs. This clonotype was obtained from a woman between 35 and 50 years old in good health. Some clones in this sample may be carry-over from other donors' samples. This chain connects TRBV28 to TRBJ2-7, with unresolved D. CDR3: CASRKYVGISYEQYF. CDR3 in DNA: TGTGCCAGCAGAAAATACGTTGGGATCTCCTACGAGCAGTACTTC.